This entry concerns a single T cell receptor (beta chain). These data come from a study of OX40 agonist ivuxolimab in advanced cancers. Sequencing used immunoSEQ multiplex PCR; TCRdb keeps in-frame clones, though not all of them. Here the sample spans some 64,000 clones, around 85% being singletons. CDR1 MNHEY and CDR2 SVGAGI come from the germline V gene. The V gene lost 2 bases and the J gene lost 6 bases, with 19 bases spanning the gap. This CDR3 is 16 amino acids long. The rearrangement joins TRBV6-5 to TRBJ1-1, with D maybe TRBD1 (5 bases). This clonotype was sampled from an adult with an advanced solid tumor such as melanoma, head and neck, liver or kidney cancer. The specimen comprised CD4+ or CD8+ T cells sorted from blood, sampled in a trial of the OX40 agonist ivuxolimab. Here the CDR3 DNA reads TGTGCCAGCAGTTACGCCGGGGGATCATCATTGTCTGAAGCTTTCTTT. The encoded protein is CASSYAGGSSLSEAFF.